These 9 T cell receptor beta chains originate from one sample sequenced in a study of blood T cell repertoires in COVID-19. This table comes from immunoSEQ multiplex PCR, and its TCRdb copy is limited to in-frame clones, with some not included. The repertoire has more than 9,500 clones, around nine tenths of them found once; the top ten carry roughly a fifth. The sample taken for sequencing was peripheral blood. These receptors were collected from a woman in her sixties with active COVID-19.

The gene calls are TRBV19 and TRBJ1-2; 7 bases agree with TRBD1. Trimming cost V 6 bases and J 0 bases; bases outside gene matches: 13. Per the germline V gene, CDR1 is LNHDA and CDR2 is SQIVND (reference sequence). This CDR3 region has 17 residues. The CDR3 region has the DNA TGTGCCAGTAGGAGGACAGGCCAGAGACCCTCTAACTATGGCTACACCTTC. It translates to CASRRTGQRPSNYGYTF. Full variable domain (remainder filled in from reference TRBV19 and TRBJ1-2): DGGITQSPKYLFRKEGQNVTLSCEQNLNHDAMYWYRQDPGQGLRLIYYSQIVNDFQKGDIAEGYSVSREKKESFPLTVTSAQKNPTAFYLCASRRTGQRPSNYGYTFGSGTRLTVV.

This clone was observed a single time. The V and J genes are TRBV9 and TRBJ2-1; D possibly corresponds to TRBD1 (7 bases). Trimming pared 3 bases from V and 6 bases from J, leaving 22 bases between. Germline V lookup: CDR1 SGDLS, CDR2 YYNGEE. The CDR3 has 17 amino acids. The chain's CDR3 is CASSGPLPGGGSNEQFF. The DNA for the CDR3 is TGTGCCAGCAGCGGCCCGTTACCTGGAGGGGGCTCCAATGAGCAGTTCTTC.

The chain combines TRBV6-5 with TRBJ1-5; 9 bases align to TRBD1. With 8 bases clipped from V and 2 bases from J, the junction kept 4 bases outside the gene matches. The germline CDR1 and CDR2 sequences are MNHEY and SVGAGI. The CDR3 has 14 amino acids. The CDR3 nucleotides read TGTGCCAGCCAGGGGACAGGGCGCAATCAGCCCCAGCATTTT. This translates into CASQGTGRNQPQHF.

This clone was found once. The rearrangement uses TRBV6-5 and TRBJ2-7, with D tentatively TRBD2 (6 bases). CDR1 is MNHEY, CDR2 SVGAGI, per germline. The CDR3 is 13 residues long. V lost 5 bases to trimming and J lost 3 bases, with 11 bases between them. This chain's CDR3 is CASSRGGNYEQYF. CDR3 DNA sequence: TGTGCCAGCAGTAGGGGCGGGAACTACGAGCAGTACTTC.

The V and J genes are TRBV5-1 and TRBJ2-2; a weak D match, TRBD1 (6 bases). V was trimmed by 4 bases and J by 3 bases, leaving 16 bases between them. CDR3 length equals 16 residues. In germline, CDR1 is SGHRS, CDR2 YFSETQ. The CDR3 DNA sequence: TGCGCCAGCAGCGTCGGACCCCACAGGGACACCGGGGAGCTGTTTTTT. It encodes CASSVGPHRDTGELFF.

This clone was picked up one time. The chain employs TRBV10-2 and TRBJ2-2, with TRBD2 matching over 7 bases. The CDR3 runs 17 residues. The germline gives CDR1 WSHSY, CDR2 SAAADI. The ends lost 0 bases at V and 1 base at J; junction bases unmatched: 5. The CDR3 DNA reads as TGCGCCAGCAGTGAGTCCATGCGGGGGAGGAACACCGGGGAGCTGTTTTTT. It codes for CASSESMRGRNTGELFF.

The chain carries TRBV5-1 and TRBJ2-3, with TRBD1 matching 8 bases. Trimming took 1 base from V and 6 from J; bases not matched to a gene: 16. The CDR3 extends over 18 amino acids. The germline V gene encodes CDR1 SGHRS and CDR2 YFSETQ. The CDR3 sequence is CASSLSAGQVPNADTQYF. The CDR3 DNA reads TGCGCCAGCAGCTTGAGCGCGGGACAGGTGCCGAACGCGGATACGCAGTATTTT.

The genes are TRBV7-8 and TRBJ2-1, with D uncertain. V gave up 8 bases and J gave up 5 bases, with 22 bases separating them. The CDR3 spans 16 residues. Germline assignment: CDR1 SGHVS and CDR2 FQNEAQ. CDR3 DNA sequence: TGTGCCAGCGTCTCCTCCCCCCGAGTTTCCCACAATGAGCAGTTCTTC. Translated, it gives CASVSSPRVSHNEQFF.

This chain links TRBV5-1 with TRBJ2-7; TRBD1 matches 7 bases. Germline loops: CDR1 SGHRS, CDR2 YFSETQ. The trim removed 4 bases at V and 3 bases at J, leaving 13 bases unmatched. The CDR3 totals 16 residues. CDR3 region: CASSPRTGRDNYEQYF. CDR3 DNA sequence: TGCGCCAGCAGCCCTCGGACAGGCCGAGACAACTACGAGCAGTACTTC. The full variable domain, its missing parts supplied by reference TRBV5-1 and TRBJ2-7, is KAGVTQTPRYLIKTRGQQVTLSCSPISGHRSVSWYQQTPGQGLQFLFEYFSETQRNKGNFPGRFSGRQFSNSRSEMNVSTLELGDSALYLCASSPRTGRDNYEQYFGPGTRLTVT.